Given below is one T cell receptor (beta chain) in context. Study processing details: Counts of nucleated cells, estimated from reference gene primer amplification, were obtained. Sequencing used immunoSEQ multiplex PCR; TCRdb keeps in-frame clones, though not all of them. V, J and clone size are those of that table, while D and trimming were read from the DNA. There are some 300,000 clones in the sample; approximately 86% occur only once, and 10% to 15% lies in the top ten. This CDR3 has 16 amino acids. Germline V CDR1 and CDR2: SNHLY, FYNNEI. The ends were cut back, 3 bases at V and 4 bases at J, with 13 bases in the middle. The data were taken from a study of blood T cell repertoires in COVID-19. The overall study: The United States, Italy and Spain were the sources of the acute and convalescent COVID-19 samples. Sources were T cells, B-cell-depleted T cells, or PBMCs; the material itself was cDNA or gDNA.

Those enrolled in Seattle joined during active infection and were followed longitudinally afterward. The origin of this receptor is a woman between 70 and 85 years old with COVID-19, enrolled during active disease. Sequencing was done on a sample of peripheral blood. The genes are TRBV2 and TRBJ1-6; D is unresolved. The CDR3, as DNA: TGTGCCAGCAGTGAGGAGCGCAGAATATATAATTCACCCCTCCACTTT. As protein: CASSEERRIYNSPLHF.